This T cell receptor beta chain was documented in a study of blood T cells in healthy people across ages (dated by TCRdb to about 2015). Broadly, across the study: In model experiments, roughly one uniquely barcoded TCR beta cDNA molecule per two T cells was captured by template switching. Donors of different ages were randomly distributed across sequencing lanes to avoid experimental bias. Donors were grouped into four age groups: young (average roughly 16 years), middle-aged (39), aged (around 60) and long-lived (less than 85). For two donors (one aged 18 to 30 and one aged 80 or older), the study analyzed two additional independent replicas of 1 million unique cDNA reads from the same blood draw. Using deep sequencing normalized with unique cDNA molecular identifiers, the study measured how TCR beta repertoire diversity changes with age.

Library generation was performed with 5' RACE. The instrument given in TCRdb is Illumina HiSeq 2500. A second PCR of 7 to 11 cycles was performed with a sample-barcoded 5' primer and a J-beta primer mix. A unique molecular identifier was introduced onto each TCR beta cDNA molecule by a template-switch 5' adaptor carrying 12 random nucleotides. At least 2.5 million CDR3-containing paired-end reads were obtained from each sample. First-strand cDNA synthesis was performed from all RNA using the Mint cDNA synthesis kit, with priming by a TRBC-specific oligonucleotide. Following uracil-DNA glycosylase treatment, a first 18-cycle PCR with universal primers M1SS and BC2_uni_R was performed on all cDNA. From the authors' description of their analysis: For normalization, 1 million high-quality reads, each with a distinct molecular identifier, were randomly selected from each sample. Reads with shared molecular identifiers were discarded instead of being binned into consensus sequences. MiTCR, set to a Q25 quality threshold and the strictest error-elimination algorithm, was used for CDR3 identification, clonotype clustering and error correction. Lower-bound total TCR beta diversity was estimated with a nonparametric unseen species model using Euler transformation. Using fastp trimming at Q25 and MiXCR clonotype assembly, TCRdb reanalyzed the public sequencing data and kept in-frame beta chains. Each record represents a unique CDR3 protein, reported with the most common genes and DNA among its rows. The V and J calls shown here were made by TCRdb, not taken from the authors' results. Present in this sample are around 1,500,000 distinct CDR3 sequences, 42% of which were seen just once. Together, the top ten hold under 8% of the sample.

CDR1 and CDR2 were assigned from the germline V gene (reference sequence) as DFQATT and SNEGSKA. Its CDR3 holds 14 amino acids, cysteine through phenylalanine. Here the CDR3 DNA is all that survives: 42 bases in frame from base 1. Relative to germline, V is 0 bases shorter and J is 1 base shorter, with 10 bases between their ends. On this clonotype: The antigen it binds to is not known. The record has no base qualities; no much larger clone is one base away.

Findings and caveats that apply to the study as a whole: Since profiling was done on bulk unsorted PBMCs, naive and antigen-experienced compartments could not be conclusively compared. Observed TCR beta diversity correlated strongly with the percentage of naive T cells measured by flow cytometry. Because the CMV infection status of the donors was unknown, age-related changes in expanded clonotypes may potentially have been confounded. Observed TCR beta diversity per million T cells fell roughly linearly with age, and a significant reduction was already apparent by age roughly 41. Estimates of total diversity based on one million sequenced T cells were regarded as lower bounds and as underestimates. Compared with the aged group, more naive CD4+ T cells, fewer expanded clones and increased TCR diversity were shown by the long-lived group, suggesting age selection.

Systemically healthy Caucasian individuals from Russia, 39 in total and aged about 6 to 100 years, were included as donors. Ten milliliters of peripheral blood were drawn from each donor into EDTA-treated Vacutainer tubes. Ficoll-Paque density-gradient centrifugation was used to isolate PBMCs, with at least 6.5 million per sample. Total RNA, at least 6 micrograms per sample, was extracted from PBMCs with Trizol reagent. For every donor, flow cytometry on a PBMC aliquot measured the percentage of naive CD45RAhigh/CD27high T cells. Sequences were obtained from blood. The TCR comes from a woman between 18 and 29 years old in good health. The rearranged segments are TRBV20-1 and TRBJ2-7, with the D gene not confidently named. The DNA is as follows: TGCAGTGCTAGAGATCGGGCTTTGTCCTACGAGCAGTACTTC. This encodes CSARDRALSYEQYF.